The 6 T cell receptor beta chains below all came from one sample that was sequenced in a study of blood T cells in healthy people across ages. Sample-barcoded 5' priming and a J-beta primer mix drove a second PCR of about 6 to 12 cycles. Via MiXCR, TCRdb re-called the 5' RACE reads, giving one row per CDR3 protein. The sample has about 1,600,000 distinct CDR3 sequences, about 40% seen once; the top ten hold 7% to 9%. The sample comprised blood. The receptors stem from a young woman in good health.

About this clonotype: Compared with germline, one end of the junction differs, possibly owing to a read error. V and J are TRBV12-3 or TRBV12-4 and TRBJ1-1; tentative D call: TRBD1 (5 bases). The CDR3 totals 14 residues. CDR3 nucleotides: TGTGCCAGCAGTTTCGGACATATGAACACTGGAGCTTTCTTT. This sequence encodes CASSFGHMNTGAFF.

J is TRBJ2-7 and V is TRBV4-1; D might be TRBD1 (5 bases). Germline CDR1 reads MGHRA; CDR2 reads YSYEKL. Trimming took off 5 bases at V and 9 bases at J, with 20 bases between the two ends. The CDR3 sequence is 14 residues long. Here the CDR3 DNA reads TGCGCCAGCAGCGCCCAGGGTTTCGGTGAAGGGCAGTACTTC. Its translation is CASSAQGFGEGQYF.

This chain joins TRBV7-2 and TRBJ2-1; the match to TRBD2 covers 9 bases. This CDR3 region has 15 residues. Trimming removed 6 bases from V and 0 bases from J; junction bases left unmatched: 3. Germline V gene data show CDR1 as SGHTA and CDR2 as FQGNSA. CDR3 DNA sequence: TGTGCCAGCAGTCGCGGGAGGGCCTCCTACAATGAGCAGTTCTTC. This codes for CASSRGRASYNEQFF.

The rearrangement joins TRBV30 to TRBJ1-5; D might be TRBD1 (6 bases). There are 13 residues in the CDR3. Between the trimmed V and J ends, which lost 1 base and 7 bases, there was a span of 11 bases. Germline CDR1 is GTSNPN and CDR2 is SVGIG (reference sequence). CDR3 in amino acids: CAWSERGGQPQHF. As DNA, the CDR3 is TGTGCCTGGAGTGAGAGGGGGGGGCAGCCCCAGCATTTT.

This clonotype has a handful of counts. The V gene is TRBV29-1, the J gene TRBJ2-3; the match to TRBD2 covers 9 bases. The J segment lost 4 bases and the V segment lost 6 bases, leaving 11 bases of the junction unmatched. CDR3 length: 15 residues. Germline loops: CDR1 SQVTM, CDR2 ANQGSEA. The CDR3 region has the DNA TGCAGCGTCCAAGGGGCGGGAGGGCCATCAGATACGCAGTATTTT. It codes for CSVQGAGGPSDTQYF.

This clonotype came up once. The J gene is TRBJ2-7, the V gene TRBV30; weak D call: TRBD2 (5 bases). Per germline, CDR1 GTSNPN and CDR2 SVGIG (reference sequence). The V gene lost 8 bases and the J gene lost 2 bases, with 13 bases spanning the gap. The CDR3 consists of 12 residues. CDR3 DNA: TGTGCCGGGGAGACGGAAACCTACGAGCAGTACTTC. It encodes CAGETETYEQYF.